These T cell receptor beta chains were read from a single sample in a study of blood T cell repertoires in COVID-19. Profiled with immunoSEQ multiplex PCR; TCRdb holds only in-frame clones, not every one. Here the sample spans 150,000 or so clones, roughly 84% being singletons. Sequenced: PBMCs or T cells enriched from blood (not recorded which). These TCRs come from a man in his 70s who had been exposed to COVID-19. Both conserved end residues are part of each CDR3. The order of the fields is clone size, D gene, J gene, V gene, CDR3 DNA, CDR3 protein. D genes are given only for firm matches. A clone size is listed for some rows: how often the clone was seen (once, few, many), or a class if it is expanded.

.,TRBD2,TRBJ2-1,TRBV29-1,TGCAGCGTTGAGGCGGCACAGGGGACCCGACTAGCGGGACTAGGTGAGCAGTTCTTC,CSVEAAQGTRLAGLGEQFF
.,TRBD2,TRBJ2-2,TRBV7-3,TGTGCCAGCAGCTTGGGACTAGCGGGGGGCACCGGGGAGCTGTTTTTT,CASSLGLAGGTGELFF
.,.,TRBJ1-1,TRBV27,TGTGCCAGCAGTCCCCGAGACAGGATGGGTACTGAAGCTTTCTTT,CASSPRDRMGTEAFF
.,.,TRBJ2-5,TRBV4-2,TGTGCCACCTCAGGGCGGGGTGGCGAGACCCAGTACTTC,CATSGRGGETQYF
.,.,TRBJ1-3,TRBV5-4,TGTGCCAGCAGCTTGGGATGGGGGAGGTTCTCTGGAAACACCATATATTTT,CASSLGWGRFSGNTIYF
.,TRBD1,TRBJ1-4,TRBV5-1,TGCGCCAGCAGCTGGGGACAGGGCGGTACGGATGAAAAACTGTTTTTT,CASSWGQGGTDEKLFF
.,.,TRBJ2-7,TRBV23-1,TGCGCCCCTGTTATGACCGCGGACGAGCAGTACTTC,CAPVMTADEQYF
once,TRBD1,TRBJ2-7,TRBV5-1,TGCGCCAGCAGCACGGGACAGTTCCTAGAGAAATACTCCTACGAGCAGTACTTC,CASSTGQFLEKYSYEQYF
.,.,TRBJ2-1,TRBV6-2/TRBV6-3,TGTGCCAGCAGTTACTCTGCTGGGCAGCTAAACAATGAGCAGTTCTTC,CASSYSAGQLNNEQFF
.,TRBD1,TRBJ1-2,TRBV19,TGTGCCAGTAGTATCCCGGGACAGGTCACCTATGGCTACACCTTC,CASSIPGQVTYGYTF
.,TRBD1,TRBJ1-6,TRBV11-3,TGTGCCACCAAGCTTCGACGGGACAGGCGTGCTTGGGCCTTGCGCTCACCCCTCCACTTT,CATKLRRDRRAWALRSPLHF
.,.,TRBJ2-1,TRBV25-1,TGTGCCAGCCGGGGGACCTCCTACAATGAGCAGTTCTTC,CASRGTSYNEQFF
.,TRBD1,TRBJ2-1,TRBV6-5,TGTGCCAGCAGTAGGGACAGCCAAGCCTACAATGAGCAGTTCTTC,CASSRDSQAYNEQFF
.,.,TRBJ1-1,TRBV6-5,TGTGCCAGCAGTTACCTAAGCCCGACAGACAACACTGAAGCTTTCTTT,CASSYLSPTDNTEAFF
.,TRBD2,TRBJ2-5,TRBV28,TGTGCCAGCGGGTACGGGACTAGCGGCAACCAAGAGACCCAGTACTTC,CASGYGTSGNQETQYF
.,.,TRBJ1-6,TRBV30,TGTGCCTGGAGCTACGACAGGCGCCTGACACCCCTCCACTTT,CAWSYDRRLTPLHF
.,TRBD2,TRBJ2-7,TRBV13,TGTGCCAGCAGCACAAACCTGGGACTAGCGGACTCCTACGAGCAGTACTTC,CASSTNLGLADSYEQYF
.,TRBD1,TRBJ1-1,TRBV5-4,TGTGCCAGCAGCGACAACAGGGGGCGGAACACTGAAGCTTTCTTT,CASSDNRGRNTEAFF
.,.,TRBJ2-2,TRBV15,TGTGCCACCAGCAGAGATCTCGTCGCCGGGGAGCTGTTTTTT,CATSRDLVAGELFF
.,TRBD2,TRBJ2-1,TRBV2,TGTGCCAGCCTTGTCGGTAGCGGGGGGGTCAATGAGCAGTTCTTC,CASLVGSGGVNEQFF
once,TRBD1,TRBJ1-4,TRBV5-1,TGCGCCAGCAGCTCTTCCGGGACAGGAGGTGAAAAACTGTTTTTT,CASSSSGTGGEKLFF
.,.,TRBJ2-7,TRBV7-8,TGTGCCAGCAGCTTAGACAGGTCCCACGAGCAGTACTTC,CASSLDRSHEQYF
.,TRBD2,TRBJ2-1,TRBV5-1,TGCGCCAGCAGCTTTAGCGGGAACTACAATGAGCAGTTCTTC,CASSFSGNYNEQFF
.,.,TRBJ2-7,TRBV4-1,TGCGCCAGCAGCCAAGCTCATAGCTCCCGGAACGAGCAGTACTTC,CASSQAHSSRNEQYF
.,TRBD1,TRBJ1-2,TRBV7-9,TGTGCCAGCAGCCCGGACAGGGCCTATGGCTACACCTTC,CASSPDRAYGYTF
.,.,TRBJ1-1,TRBV7-2,TGTGCCAGCAGCCCCTTCCCAGAACAGGGAACTTTCTTT,CASSPFPEQGTFF
.,.,TRBJ1-4,TRBV18,TGTGCCAGCTCACCGATTGCGGGGCAGAATGAAAAACTGTTTTTT,CASSPIAGQNEKLFF
.,.,TRBJ1-3,TRBV6-5,TGTGCCAGCAGTTATGGCGGGCCTGGAAACACCATATATTTT,CASSYGGPGNTIYF
.,TRBD2,TRBJ2-3,TRBV5-1,TGCGCCAGCAGCTTGAGCGGGAGTTTAGGAGATACGCAGTATTTT,CASSLSGSLGDTQYF
.,TRBD1,TRBJ1-2,TRBV4-3,TGCGCCAGCAGCTTCGACCTCCAGGGGGACTATGGCTACACCTTC,CASSFDLQGDYGYTF
.,TRBD2,TRBJ2-1,TRBV4-3,TGCGCCAGCAGCCAGGCACGGACTAGCGGGGCTAAAAATGAGCAGTTCTTC,CASSQARTSGAKNEQFF
.,.,TRBJ1-3,TRBV30,TGTGCCTGGAGTGTGGGCGGAAACACCATATATTTT,CAWSVGGNTIYF
once,TRBD1,TRBJ1-1,TRBV4-3,TGCGCCAGCAGCCAGGGGGACAGCTGGAACACTGAAGCTTTCTTT,CASSQGDSWNTEAFF
.,TRBD1,TRBJ1-6,TRBV18,TGTGCCAGCTCGCAGGACAGGAGTAATTCACCCCTCCACTTT,CASSQDRSNSPLHF
few,.,TRBJ1-5,TRBV6-5,TGTGCCAGCAGGAGGACAGAGGGTCAGCCCCAGCATTTT,CASRRTEGQPQHF
.,.,TRBJ2-5,TRBV9,TGTGCCAGCAGCGTAGGTCCGGTGCAAGAGACCCAGTACTTC,CASSVGPVQETQYF
.,.,TRBJ1-4,TRBV6-1,TGTGCCAGCAGTGAAGTGGAGGAAAAACTGTTTTTT,CASSEVEEKLFF
few,TRBD1,TRBJ2-1,TRBV11-2,TGTGCCAGCAGCCTCAGGGGGACACTGAACAATGAGCAGTTCTTC,CASSLRGTLNNEQFF
.,TRBD1,TRBJ1-6,TRBV7-2,TGTGCCAGCAGCTTGGGGACAGGGACGAATTCACCCCTCCACTTT,CASSLGTGTNSPLHF
few,.,TRBJ2-5,TRBV11-2,TGTGCCAGCAGCTTAGTCCGAGACAGAACCCAGTACTTC,CASSLVRDRTQYF
.,TRBD2,TRBJ2-3,TRBV14,TGTGCCAGCAAGGGGACTAGCGGCCCGGTCTCCACGCAGTATTTT,CASKGTSGPVSTQYF
.,TRBD2,TRBJ2-1,TRBV19,TGTGCCAGTAGGGCTAGCGGGTACTACAATGAGCAGTTCTTC,CASRASGYYNEQFF
.,TRBD1,TRBJ1-2,TRBV2,TGTGCCAGCAGCCCAGAGGGGGCGAGAAGGAATGGCTACACCTTC,CASSPEGARRNGYTF
.,TRBD1,TRBJ1-3,TRBV9,TGTGCCAGCAGCGTCTACGACAGGGGTGCTGGAAACACCATATATTTT,CASSVYDRGAGNTIYF
.,.,TRBJ1-3,TRBV30,TGTGCCTGGAGTGTAAGGGAGGAACCAGCCCTAGGAGACACCATATATTTT,CAWSVREEPALGDTIYF
.,.,TRBJ2-5,TRBV15,TGTGCCACCAGCACCGGGGGGCGAGAGACCCAGTACTTC,CATSTGGRETQYF
.,.,TRBJ2-7,TRBV12-3/TRBV12-4,TGTGCCAGCAGTTTGCGGGGGACAGGACAGTACTTC,CASSLRGTGQYF